This TCR beta chain is drawn from a study of Ad26.COV2.S vaccination and SARS-CoV-2 variants. Treatment specified: around 19 received Ad26.COV2.S at low or high dose, single or two shots; roughly five received placebo; per-sample allocation not given. The study sampled participants on day 63 after the first vaccine or placebo injection. Assay used: immunoSEQ multiplex PCR; TCRdb lists only in-frame clones, some missing. The table records around 450,000 clones, roughly 90% of them present only once. This sample comprised peripheral blood, obtained in a trial of Ad26.COV2.S vaccine versus placebo. The origin of this receptor is a person between 18 and 65 years old who received the Ad26.COV2.S COVID-19 vaccine or a placebo.

The CDR3 sequence is CASSFRVVGNQPQHF. CDR3 sequence (DNA): TGTGCCAGCAGCTTCCGGGTGGTAGGCAATCAGCCCCAGCATTTT. The chain employs TRBV28 and TRBJ1-5; D call uncertain. The germline V and J ends were trimmed by 6 bases and 2 bases, with 14 bases remaining between them. CDR1 MDHEN and CDR2 SYDVKM come from the germline V gene. This CDR3 contains 15 residues.